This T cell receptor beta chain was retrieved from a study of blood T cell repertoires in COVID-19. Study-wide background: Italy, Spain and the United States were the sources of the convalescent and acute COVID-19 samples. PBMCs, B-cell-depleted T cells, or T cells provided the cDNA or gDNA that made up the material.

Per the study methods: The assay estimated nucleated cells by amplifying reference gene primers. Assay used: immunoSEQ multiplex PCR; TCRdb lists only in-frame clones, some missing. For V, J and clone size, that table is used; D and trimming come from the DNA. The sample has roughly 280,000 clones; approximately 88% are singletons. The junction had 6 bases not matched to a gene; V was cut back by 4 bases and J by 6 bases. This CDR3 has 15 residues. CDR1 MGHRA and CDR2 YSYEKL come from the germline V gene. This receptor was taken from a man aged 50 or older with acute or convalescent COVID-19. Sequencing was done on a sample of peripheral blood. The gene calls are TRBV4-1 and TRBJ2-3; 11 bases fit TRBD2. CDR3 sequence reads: CASSLSGGAGDTQYF. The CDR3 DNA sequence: TGCGCCAGCAGCCTTAGCGGGGGGGCAGGCGATACGCAGTATTTT.